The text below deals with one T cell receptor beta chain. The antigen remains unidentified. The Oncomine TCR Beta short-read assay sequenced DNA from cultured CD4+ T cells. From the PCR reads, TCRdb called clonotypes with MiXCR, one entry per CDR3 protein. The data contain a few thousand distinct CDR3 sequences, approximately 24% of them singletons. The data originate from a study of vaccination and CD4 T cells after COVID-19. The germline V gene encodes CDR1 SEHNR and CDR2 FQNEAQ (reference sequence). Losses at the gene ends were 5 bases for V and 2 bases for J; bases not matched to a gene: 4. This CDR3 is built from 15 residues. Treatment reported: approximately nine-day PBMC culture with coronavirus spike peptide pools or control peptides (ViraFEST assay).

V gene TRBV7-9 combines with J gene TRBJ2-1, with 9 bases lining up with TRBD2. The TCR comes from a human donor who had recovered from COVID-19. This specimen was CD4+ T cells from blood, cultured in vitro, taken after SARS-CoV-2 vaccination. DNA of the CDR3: TGTGCCAGCAGCCCCCCTAGCGGGACCTACAATGAGCAGTTCTTC. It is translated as CASSPPSGTYNEQFF.